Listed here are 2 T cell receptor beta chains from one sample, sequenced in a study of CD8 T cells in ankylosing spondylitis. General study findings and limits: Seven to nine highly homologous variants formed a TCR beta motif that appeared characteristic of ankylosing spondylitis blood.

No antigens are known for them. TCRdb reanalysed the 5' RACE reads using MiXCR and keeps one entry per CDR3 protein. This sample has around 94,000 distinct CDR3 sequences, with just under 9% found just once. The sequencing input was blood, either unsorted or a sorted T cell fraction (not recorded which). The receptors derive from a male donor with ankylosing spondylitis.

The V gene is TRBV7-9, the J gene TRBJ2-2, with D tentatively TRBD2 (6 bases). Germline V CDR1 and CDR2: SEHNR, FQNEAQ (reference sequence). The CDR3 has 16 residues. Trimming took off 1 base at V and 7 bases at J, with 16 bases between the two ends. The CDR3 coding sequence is TGTGCCAGCAGCTTAGATCCGGGAGAGGCTGGCGGGGAGCTGTTTTTT. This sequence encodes CASSLDPGEAGGELFF.

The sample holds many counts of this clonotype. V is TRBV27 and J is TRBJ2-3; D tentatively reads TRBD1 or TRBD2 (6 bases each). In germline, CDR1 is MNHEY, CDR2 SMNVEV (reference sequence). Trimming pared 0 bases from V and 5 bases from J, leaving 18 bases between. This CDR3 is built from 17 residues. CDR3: CASSLSEGEVAIDTQYF. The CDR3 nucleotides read TGTGCCAGCAGTTTATCCGAGGGGGAGGTAGCTATAGATACGCAGTATTTT.